The next 21 T cell receptor beta chains were all read from a single sample in a study of T cell responses to AZD1222 COVID-19 vaccine. Assay: immunoSEQ multiplex PCR; the TCRdb copy retains only in-frame clones and omits some. The sample includes approximately 210,000 clones, 90% to 95% of them seen just once. The source was peripheral blood, collected 28 days after the second AZD1222 dose. These receptors originate from an adult who received the AZD1222 COVID-19 vaccine.

The chain joins TRBV19 to TRBJ1-4; the match to TRBD1 covers 11 bases. V gave up 4 bases and J gave up 5 bases; unmatched junction bases: 3. CDR1 and CDR2 from the germline V gene are LNHDA and SQIVND (reference sequence). The CDR3 spans 15 residues. CDR3 sequence (DNA): TGTGCCAGTAGTACCGGGACAGGGGGAAATGAAAAACTGTTTTTT. It translates to CASSTGTGGNEKLFF.

The gene calls are TRBV7-2 and TRBJ1-1; D may be TRBD1 (6 bases). V gave up 4 bases and J gave up 3 bases, with 18 bases separating them. The germline V gene encodes CDR1 SGHTA and CDR2 FQGNSA. The CDR3 is 16 amino acids. This CDR3 reads CASSSLRWGADTEAFF. CDR3 DNA: TGTGCCAGCAGCTCCCTCAGGTGGGGGGCGGACACTGAAGCTTTCTTT.

The V and J genes are TRBV6-6 and TRBJ1-1; D remains ambiguous. Germline V CDR1 and CDR2: MNHNY, SVGAGI (reference sequence). The length of the CDR3 is 15 residues. The ends were cut back, 0 bases at V and 1 base at J, with 9 bases in the middle. In DNA form, the CDR3 reads TGTGCCAGCAGTTACTCGGTCAGGCAGAACACTGAAGCTTTCTTT. This encodes CASSYSVRQNTEAFF.

The V gene is TRBV5-6, the J gene TRBJ1-5, with D possibly matching TRBD1 (5 bases). V dropped 3 bases and J dropped 6 bases, with 13 bases sitting between them. The germline gives CDR1 SGHDT, CDR2 YYEEEE. The CDR3 length is 14 residues. CDR3 in amino acids: CASSSGFAGQPQHF. The CDR3, as DNA: TGTGCCAGCAGCTCAGGGTTTGCTGGTCAGCCCCAGCATTTT.

This clone was seen repeatedly, ten times or more. The chain combines TRBV30 with TRBJ1-4; possible D gene TRBD1, 5 bases. CDR1 and CDR2 (germline): GTSNPN, SVGIG (reference sequence). Trimming removed 5 bases at V and 4 bases at J, with 11 bases between. The CDR3 consists of 13 residues. The CDR3 bases are TGTGCCTGGTCAACAGGTTATAATGAAAAACTGTTTTTT. Amino acids: CAWSTGYNEKLFF.

V usage is TRBV5-4 and J usage is TRBJ2-1; D call uncertain. V gave up 4 bases and J gave up 0 bases, with 5 bases separating them. The germline gives CDR1 SGHNT, CDR2 YYREEE (reference sequence). This CDR3 contains 13 residues. The CDR3 nucleotides read TGTGCCAGCAGCCCCGGCTCCTACAATGAGCAGTTCTTC. It codes for CASSPGSYNEQFF.

The chain recombines TRBV5-4 with TRBJ2-2; D could derive from TRBD1 or TRBD2 (5 bases each). Between the trimmed V and J ends, which lost 4 bases and 5 bases, there was a span of 18 bases. The length of the CDR3 is 16 residues. The germline CDR1 and CDR2 sequences are SGHNT and YYREEE (reference sequence). In DNA, the CDR3 is TGTGCCAGCAGCCCTGGGGCCCACGGGAAGACCGGGGAGCTGTTTTTT. It is translated as CASSPGAHGKTGELFF.

The rearrangement uses TRBV5-1 and TRBJ1-3, with 7 bases that match TRBD1. The CDR3 length is 15 residues. Germline values: CDR1 SGHRS, CDR2 YFSETQ. With V trimmed by 5 bases and J by 0 bases, 5 bases remained unmatched. The CDR3, as DNA: TGCGCCAGCAGAATTACAGGGGACTCTGGAAACACCATATATTTT. Translation gives CASRITGDSGNTIYF.

This rearrangement joins TRBV27 to TRBJ2-2; 8 bases map to TRBD1. There are 16 residues in the CDR3. Germline V gene sequence: CDR1 MNHEY, CDR2 SMNVEV (reference sequence). V lost 5 bases, J lost 6 bases, and 11 bases stayed unmatched. CDR3 loop: CASSRISGQGPGELFF. CDR3 in DNA: TGTGCCAGCAGTCGAATCAGCGGACAGGGCCCCGGGGAGCTGTTTTTT.

As concerns this clone: Other nucleotide sequences in the sample specify the same CDR3. The gene calls are TRBV30 and TRBJ2-1, with 8 positions matching TRBD2. This CDR3 has 13 residues. Losses at the gene ends were 0 bases for V and 7 bases for J; bases not matched to a gene: 2. The germline V gene has CDR1 GTSNPN and CDR2 SVGIG (reference sequence). The CDR3 coding sequence is TGTGCCTGGAGTGTACTAGCGGATAATGAGCAGTTCTTC. Its protein product is CAWSVLADNEQFF.

The DNA for the CDR3 is TGTGCCATCAGCGGAGGACGAACCCCCTACGAGCAGTACTTC. This translates into CAISGGRTPYEQYF. This chain joins TRBV10-3 and TRBJ2-7, with D possibly being TRBD2 (5 bases). The CDR3 is made up of 14 amino acids. The V end was cut by 6 bases, the J end by 2 bases, with 14 bases between. Germline values: CDR1 ENHRY, CDR2 SYGVKD.

V gene TRBV4-2 combines with J gene TRBJ1-2; D is undetermined. The CDR3 contains 15 residues. V was trimmed by 0 bases and J by 8 bases, leaving 16 bases between them. Germline values: CDR1 LGHNA, CDR2 YNFKEQ. CDR3 loop: CASSQEPDSRGGYTF. In DNA, the CDR3 is TGTGCCAGCAGCCAAGAGCCCGATTCCCGCGGGGGCTACACCTTC.

V gene TRBV27 combines with J gene TRBJ2-3; D unclear. The CDR3 consists of 11 residues. V was trimmed by 6 bases and J by 2 bases, leaving 3 bases between them. CDR1 and CDR2 (germline): MNHEY, SMNVEV (reference sequence). Here the CDR3 reads CASRTTDTQYF. Written as DNA, the CDR3 is TGTGCCAGCAGGACCACAGATACGCAGTATTTT.

V and J are TRBV11-2 and TRBJ2-5, with D hard to call. The germline V and J ends were trimmed by 3 bases and 2 bases, with 10 bases remaining between them. The CDR3 runs to 14 residues. CDR1 is SGHAT, CDR2 FQNNGV, per germline. CDR3 sequence (DNA): TGTGCCAGCAGCTTCCTCAGAAAACAAGAGACCCAGTACTTC. Translated, it gives CASSFLRKQETQYF. The full variable domain, with the rest looked up from reference TRBV11-2 and TRBJ2-5, is EAGVAQSPRYKIIEKRQSVAFWCNPISGHATLYWYQQILGQGPKLLIQFQNNGVVDDSQLPKDRFSAERLKGVDSTLKIQPAKLEDSAVYLCASSFLRKQETQYFGPGTRLLVL.

The CDR3 loop is CASSLDRGGSGNTIYF. The CDR3 bases are TGTGCCAGCAGCTTAGACCGAGGGGGCTCTGGAAACACCATATATTTT. V is TRBV11-2 and J is TRBJ1-3, with a possible D match to TRBD1 (6 bases). The CDR3 has 16 amino acids. Trimming took off 0 bases at V and 0 bases at J, with 9 bases between the two ends. In germline, CDR1 is SGHAT, CDR2 FQNNGV.

The genes are TRBV12-3 or TRBV12-4 and TRBJ1-1, with D maybe TRBD1 (5 bases). Trimming took off 6 bases at V and 3 bases at J, with 11 bases between the two ends. This CDR3 is 13 amino acids long. CDR3 sequence: CASSNLGDTEAFF. As DNA, the CDR3 is TGTGCCAGCAGCAACCTAGGGGACACTGAAGCTTTCTTT.

The gene calls are TRBV18 and TRBJ2-1; TRBD2 matches 8 bases. This CDR3 region has 14 residues. The V gene's germline CDR1 is KGHSH and CDR2 LQKENI. V shed 6 bases and J 6 bases; nucleotides not matched to a gene: 7. Here the CDR3 DNA reads TGTGCCAGCTCTGGTAGCGGGAATGTCAATGAGCAGTTCTTC. It is translated as CASSGSGNVNEQFF.

The chain employs TRBV27 and TRBJ2-2; D gene unclear. Germline CDR1 reads MNHEY; CDR2 reads SMNVEV (reference sequence). CDR3 size: 13 residues. V was clipped by 6 bases and J by 3 bases, with 8 bases between them. CDR3 in amino acids: CASRQFYTGELFF. CDR3 in DNA: TGTGCCAGCAGGCAGTTTTACACCGGGGAGCTGTTTTTT.

This chain uses TRBV6-1 with TRBJ2-1; TRBD2 matches 9 bases. Per germline, CDR1 MNHNS and CDR2 SASEGT. V was clipped by 0 bases and J by 2 bases; unmatched bases: 14. The CDR3 runs 20 residues. CDR3 in DNA: TGTGCCAGCAGTGAAGCGCTTCGGGGCGGGAGGGCCTTCCCCTACAATGAGCAGTTCTTC. It specifies CASSEALRGGRAFPYNEQFF.

This clone occurred once. The chain employs TRBV3-1 (or the pseudogene TRBV3-2) and TRBJ2-5, with D maybe TRBD2 (6 bases). CDR3 size: 15 residues. Trimming pared 4 bases from V and 3 bases from J, leaving 15 bases between. Per germline, CDR1 LGHDT and CDR2 YNNKEL (reference sequence). This CDR3 is CASSPLQGGEETQYF. CDR3 coding DNA: TGTGCCAGCAGCCCGCTCCAGGGAGGAGAAGAGACCCAGTACTTC.

The V gene is TRBV27, the J gene TRBJ1-6; a weak D match, TRBD1 (5 bases). Germline CDR1 reads MNHEY; CDR2 reads SMNVEV (reference sequence). V lost 0 bases and J lost 7, with 13 bases in between. The CDR3 consists of 16 residues. The CDR3 bases are TGTGCCAGCAGTTTATCGGGCCAGGGCGGGAATTCACCCCTCCACTTT. Amino acids: CASSLSGQGGNSPLHF.